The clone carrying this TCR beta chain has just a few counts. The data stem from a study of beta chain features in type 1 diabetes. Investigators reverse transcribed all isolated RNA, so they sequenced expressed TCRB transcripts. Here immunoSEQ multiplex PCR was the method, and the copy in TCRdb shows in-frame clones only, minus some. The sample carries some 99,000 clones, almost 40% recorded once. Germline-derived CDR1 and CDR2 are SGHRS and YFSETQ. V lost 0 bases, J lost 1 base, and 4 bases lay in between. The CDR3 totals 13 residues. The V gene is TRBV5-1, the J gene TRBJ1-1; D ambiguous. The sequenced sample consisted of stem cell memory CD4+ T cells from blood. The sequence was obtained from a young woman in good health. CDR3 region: CASSLGENTEAFF. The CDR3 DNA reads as TGCGCCAGCAGCTTGGGAGAGAACACTGAAGCTTTCTTT.